These 12 T cell receptor beta chains share one sample of origin, sequenced in a study of blood T cell repertoires in COVID-19. The protocol was immunoSEQ multiplex PCR, while the TCRdb copy is restricted to in-frame clones and leaves out a portion. In the table there are 130,000 or so clones, about four fifths of which are singletons. Sequences were obtained from peripheral blood. The receptors come from a man aged 55-75 years with active or convalescent COVID-19.

In this sample, this clone turned up once. This chain uses TRBV9 with TRBJ2-5, with D maybe TRBD2 (5 bases). Germline CDR1 reads SGDLS; CDR2 reads YYNGEE. V dropped 0 bases and J dropped 6 bases, with 12 bases sitting between them. The CDR3 contains 14 residues. CDR3 sequence: CASSVGRGWKTQYF. For the CDR3, the DNA is TGTGCCAGCAGCGTAGGAAGAGGGTGGAAGACCCAGTACTTC.

This clone was picked up one time. The rearrangement links TRBV30 to TRBJ2-7, with D possibly being TRBD2 (6 bases). V was cut by 2 bases and J by 1 base, with 15 bases left in between. This CDR3 has 15 amino acids. Germline loops: CDR1 GTSNPN, CDR2 SVGIG (reference sequence). CDR3: CAWSLREFWSYEQYF. The CDR3 region has the DNA TGTGCCTGGAGTCTCCGGGAGTTCTGGTCCTACGAGCAGTACTTC.

The chain joins TRBV7-8 to TRBJ2-3; TRBD2 agrees at 7 bases. This CDR3 region has 20 residues. Unmatched junction bases numbered 24, after V lost 5 bases and J lost 4 bases. Per the germline V gene, CDR1 is SGHVS and CDR2 is FQNEAQ. The CDR3 sequence: CASSPPARSRTSFIADTQYF. Here the CDR3 DNA reads TGTGCCAGCAGCCCCCCGGCCCGTTCGCGGACTAGTTTCATCGCAGATACGCAGTATTTT.

This chain connects TRBV7-9 to TRBJ1-5; TRBD1 might be the D (5 bases). The CDR3 runs to 13 residues. V gave up 5 bases and J gave up 5 bases, with 10 bases separating them. Germline CDR1 and CDR2: SEHNR and FQNEAQ (reference sequence). CDR3 DNA sequence: TGTGCCAGCAGCCCCCAGGGTGATCAGCCCCAGCATTTT. Protein: CASSPQGDQPQHF.

The V call is TRBV4-3, the J call TRBJ2-6, with D tentatively TRBD2 (5 bases). The length of the CDR3 is 15 residues. CDR1 and CDR2 from the germline V gene are LGHNA and YSLEER. The V gene lost 4 bases and the J gene lost 5 bases, with 12 bases spanning the gap. In nucleotides, the CDR3 is TGCGCCAGCAGCCCAGGACTCGGGAGGGCCAACGTCCTGACTTTC. Translating gives CASSPGLGRANVLTF.

The genes are TRBV19 and TRBJ2-3, with a weak D call TRBD1 (6 bases). Per germline, CDR1 LNHDA and CDR2 SQIVND (reference sequence). Trimming stripped 5 bases from V and 5 bases from J, with 14 bases between. CDR3 size: 14 residues. As DNA, the CDR3 is TGTGCCAGTAGTGCCCTTTACAGGGAAGATACGCAGTATTTT. It specifies CASSALYREDTQYF.

The V call is TRBV15, the J call TRBJ2-1; 11 bases line up with TRBD2. The CDR3 spans 15 residues. From germline, CDR1 is LNHNV and CDR2 YYDKDF (reference sequence). V was clipped by 3 bases and J by 7 bases; unmatched bases: 5. CDR3 loop: CATSSLAGGGNEQFF. The CDR3 DNA reads TGTGCCACCAGCAGCCTAGCGGGAGGCGGAAATGAGCAGTTCTTC.

This chain links TRBV5-1 with TRBJ2-1, with TRBD2 identical over 8 bases. This CDR3 contains 15 residues. Germline CDR1 and CDR2: SGHRS and YFSETQ. J was trimmed by 5 bases and V by 2 bases; bases with no gene match: 6. The CDR3 is CASSLAGAGNNEQFF. CDR3 DNA sequence: TGCGCCAGCAGCTTAGCGGGAGCGGGGAACAATGAGCAGTTCTTC.

V is TRBV2 and J is TRBJ2-6, with D maybe TRBD2 (5 bases). Trimming took off 3 bases at V and 8 bases at J, with 11 bases between the two ends. The CDR3 contains 14 residues. The germline CDR1 and CDR2 sequences are SNHLY and FYNNEI. The CDR3 DNA is TGTGCCAGCAGTGATTCCCGGGGTCCCAACGTCCTGACTTTC. Encoded protein: CASSDSRGPNVLTF.

This rearrangement joins TRBV5-1 to TRBJ2-7; TRBD1 agrees at 7 bases. Germline trimming cut 1 base from V and 4 bases from J; bases unmatched to any gene: 2. Germline V gene data show CDR1 as SGHRS and CDR2 as YFSETQ. The CDR3 spans 13 residues. CDR3 coding DNA: TGCGCCAGCAGCTTGCTACAGGGGTACGAGCAGTACTTC. Residues: CASSLLQGYEQYF.

The rearrangement uses TRBV5-4 and TRBJ2-1, with D perhaps matching TRBD2 (6 bases). Germline values: CDR1 SGHNT, CDR2 YYREEE (reference sequence). The CDR3 is 15 residues long. V lost 4 bases, J lost 8 bases, and 19 bases lay in between. The CDR3 DNA reads as TGTGCCAGCAGCAAGGGACTGAGAGCTGATCATGAGCAGTTCTTC. This codes for CASSKGLRADHEQFF.

The chain uses TRBV4-2 and TRBJ1-3; D not resolved. CDR1 LGHNA and CDR2 YNFKEQ come from the germline V gene. The CDR3 covers 13 residues. V was trimmed by 3 bases and J by 3 bases, leaving 6 bases between them. CDR3 region: CASSQHGGNTIYF. The CDR3 DNA follows: TGTGCCAGCAGCCAGCACGGTGGAAACACCATATATTTT.